This TCR beta chain was recorded in a study of T cell responses to AZD1222 COVID-19 vaccine. Study outcomes and limitations: The donor cohort was predominantly white British with a female majority, and clonal diversity may have been underestimated. Epitopes outside B.1.351 and B.1.1.7 mutated regions reportedly drew nearly half of spike TCRs. Spike-specific TCR repertoires showed rising breadth and depth after two AZD1222 doses.

The CDR3 loop spans 14 amino acids. Germline V gene data show CDR1 as MNHEY and CDR2 as SVGAGI. Losses at the gene ends were 8 bases for V and 0 bases for J; bases not matched to a gene: 4. TCRdb's table, derived via immunoSEQ multiplex PCR, lists solely in-frame clones and lacks some. The data include about 140,000 clones; the top ten clones carry 2% to 2.5%. With respect to this clone: Its antigen is currently unknown.

Sample: peripheral blood. The receptor was derived from an adult in good health. V is TRBV6-5 and J is TRBJ1-3; 7 bases match TRBD1. CDR3 nucleotides: TGTGCCAGCGGACAGGACTTCTCTGGAAACACCATATATTTT. Its protein product is CASGQDFSGNTIYF.